This T cell receptor (beta chain) appears in the sequencing data of a study of OX40 agonist ivuxolimab in advanced cancers. Study information: Patients treated during dose escalation were battling hepatocellular carcinoma, melanoma, renal cell or head and neck cancer. Subjects had a mean age of 60 years, with a range of roughly 23 to 79; around 84% were male. Eligibility admitted prior anti-PD-1, anti-PD-L1 or anti-CTLA-4 therapy; approximately 40% had some.

The V gene's germline CDR1 is MNHEY and CDR2 SMNVEV (reference sequence). Between the trimmed V and J ends, which lost 3 bases and 0 bases, there was a span of 5 bases. This CDR3 is built from 13 residues. Blood sampling took place at baseline, cycle 4 day 1, and cycle 7 day 1. Assay: immunoSEQ multiplex PCR; the TCRdb copy retains only in-frame clones and omits some. In the table there are about 88,000 clones, roughly 85% of which are singletons. The specimen comprised CD4+ or CD8+ T cells sorted from blood, sampled in a trial of the OX40 agonist ivuxolimab. The TCR sequence derives from an adult with an advanced solid tumor such as melanoma, head and neck, liver or kidney cancer. The gene calls are TRBV27 and TRBJ1-1; D is unclear. The CDR3 DNA follows: TGTGCCAGCAGTTTTTTAGTGAACACTGAAGCTTTCTTT. Translating gives CASSFLVNTEAFF.